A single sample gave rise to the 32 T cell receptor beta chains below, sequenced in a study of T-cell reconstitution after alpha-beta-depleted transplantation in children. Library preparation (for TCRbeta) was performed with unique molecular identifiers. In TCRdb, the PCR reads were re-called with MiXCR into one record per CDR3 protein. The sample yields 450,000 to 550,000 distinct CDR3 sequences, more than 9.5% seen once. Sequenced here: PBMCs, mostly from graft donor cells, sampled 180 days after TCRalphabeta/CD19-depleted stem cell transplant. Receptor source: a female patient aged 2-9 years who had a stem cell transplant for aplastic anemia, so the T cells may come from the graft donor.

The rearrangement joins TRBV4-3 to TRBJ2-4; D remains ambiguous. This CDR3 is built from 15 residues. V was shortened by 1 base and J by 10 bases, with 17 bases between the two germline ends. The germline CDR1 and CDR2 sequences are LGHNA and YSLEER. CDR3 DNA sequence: TGCGCCAGCAGCCAAGGCAGTCAGGCAGAATCTATTCAGTACTTC. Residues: CASSQGSQAESIQYF.

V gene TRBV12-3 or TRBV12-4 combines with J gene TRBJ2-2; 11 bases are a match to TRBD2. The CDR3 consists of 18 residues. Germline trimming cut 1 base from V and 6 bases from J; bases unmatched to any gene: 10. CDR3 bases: TGTGCCAGCAGTTTAGGACCCCGACTAGCGGGACTGGCCGGGGAGCTGTTTTTT. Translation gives CASSLGPRLAGLAGELFF.

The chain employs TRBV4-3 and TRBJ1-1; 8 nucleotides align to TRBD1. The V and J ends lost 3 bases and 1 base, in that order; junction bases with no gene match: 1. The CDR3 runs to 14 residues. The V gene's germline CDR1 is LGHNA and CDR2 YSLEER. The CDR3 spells CASSHGTGNTEAFF. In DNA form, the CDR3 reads TGCGCCAGCAGCCACGGGACAGGGAACACTGAAGCTTTCTTT.

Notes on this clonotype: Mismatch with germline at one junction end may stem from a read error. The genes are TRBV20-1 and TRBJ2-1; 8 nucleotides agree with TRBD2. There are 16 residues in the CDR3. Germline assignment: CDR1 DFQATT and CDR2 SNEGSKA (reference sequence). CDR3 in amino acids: CCARDQWREVYNEQFF. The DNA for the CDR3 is TGCTGTGCTAGAGATCAGTGGCGGGAGGTCTACAATGAGCAGTTCTTC.

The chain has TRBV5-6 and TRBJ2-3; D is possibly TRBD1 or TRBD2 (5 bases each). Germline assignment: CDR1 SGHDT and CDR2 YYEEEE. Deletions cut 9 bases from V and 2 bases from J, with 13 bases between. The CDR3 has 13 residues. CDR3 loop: CAIRPGPTDTQYF. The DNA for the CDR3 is TGTGCCATCAGGCCGGGACCCACAGATACGCAGTATTTT.

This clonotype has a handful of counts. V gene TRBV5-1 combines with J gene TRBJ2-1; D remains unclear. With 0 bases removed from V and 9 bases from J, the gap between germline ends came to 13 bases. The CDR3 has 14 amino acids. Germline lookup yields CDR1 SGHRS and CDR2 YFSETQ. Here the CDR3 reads CASSLGLGRREQFF. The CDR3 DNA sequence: TGCGCCAGCAGCTTGGGACTTGGGCGCCGTGAGCAGTTCTTC.

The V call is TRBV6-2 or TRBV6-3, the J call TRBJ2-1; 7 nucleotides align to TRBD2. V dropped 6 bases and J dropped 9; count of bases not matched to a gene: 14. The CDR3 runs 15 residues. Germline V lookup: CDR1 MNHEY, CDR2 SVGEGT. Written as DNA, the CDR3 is TGTGCCAGCAGCCTTGGCCTAGCGGAAGTCGGTGAGCAGTTCTTC. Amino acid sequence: CASSLGLAEVGEQFF.

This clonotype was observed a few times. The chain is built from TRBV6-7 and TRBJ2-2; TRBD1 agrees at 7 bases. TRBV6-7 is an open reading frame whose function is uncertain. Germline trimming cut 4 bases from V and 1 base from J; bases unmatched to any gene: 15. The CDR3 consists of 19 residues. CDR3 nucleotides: TGTGCCAGCAGTTCCAGGGGGAAGGTGCCCCTACTGAACACCGGGGAGCTGTTTTTT. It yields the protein CASSSRGKVPLLNTGELFF.

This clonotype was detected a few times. The CDR3 nucleotides read TGCAGTGCCAGCGCGGGGGCCACTGAAGCTTTCTTT. As protein: CSASAGATEAFF. J is TRBJ1-1 and V is TRBV20-1; a weak D match, TRBD1 (6 bases). Germline CDR1 is DFQATT and CDR2 is SNEGSKA (reference sequence). The ends were cut back, 6 bases at V and 4 bases at J, with 12 bases in the middle. The CDR3 has 12 amino acids.

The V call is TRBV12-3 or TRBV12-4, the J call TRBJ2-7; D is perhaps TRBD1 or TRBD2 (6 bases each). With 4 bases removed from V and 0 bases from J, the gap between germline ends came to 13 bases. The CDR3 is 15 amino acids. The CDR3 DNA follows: TGTGCCAGCAGTTCCCGGGGGACAAACTCCTACGAGCAGTACTTC. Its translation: CASSSRGTNSYEQYF.

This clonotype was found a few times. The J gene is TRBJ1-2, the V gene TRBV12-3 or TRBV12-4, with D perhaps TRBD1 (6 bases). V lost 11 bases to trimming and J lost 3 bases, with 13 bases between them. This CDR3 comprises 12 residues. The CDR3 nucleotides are TGTGCCGGTCAGGGGCTCGACTATGGCTACACCTTC. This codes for CAGQGLDYGYTF.

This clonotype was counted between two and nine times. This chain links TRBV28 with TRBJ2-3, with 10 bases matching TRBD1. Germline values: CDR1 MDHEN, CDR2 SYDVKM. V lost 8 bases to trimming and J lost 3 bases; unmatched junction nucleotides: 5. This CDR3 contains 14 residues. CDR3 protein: CASGQGGGTDTQYF. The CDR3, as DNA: TGTGCCAGCGGACAGGGGGGAGGGACAGATACGCAGTATTTT. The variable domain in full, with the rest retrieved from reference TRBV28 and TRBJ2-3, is DVKVTQSSRYLVKRTGEKVFLECVQDMDHENMFWYRQDPGLGLRLIYFSYDVKMKEKGDIPEGYSVSREKKERFSLILESASTNQTSMYLCASGQGGGTDTQYFGPGTRLTVL.

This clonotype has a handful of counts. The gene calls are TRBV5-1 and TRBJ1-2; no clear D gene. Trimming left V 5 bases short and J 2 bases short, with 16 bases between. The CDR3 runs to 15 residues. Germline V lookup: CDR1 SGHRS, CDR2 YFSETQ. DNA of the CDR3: TGCGCCAGCAGGTCAGCCCAGACTCAGAACTATGGCTACACCTTC. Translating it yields CASRSAQTQNYGYTF.

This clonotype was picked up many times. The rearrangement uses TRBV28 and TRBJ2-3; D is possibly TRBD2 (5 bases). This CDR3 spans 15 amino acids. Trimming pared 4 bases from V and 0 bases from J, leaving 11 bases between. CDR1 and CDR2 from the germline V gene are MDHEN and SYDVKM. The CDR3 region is CASSSRLPSTDTQYF. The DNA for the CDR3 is TGTGCCAGCAGTTCCAGACTACCTAGCACAGATACGCAGTATTTT.

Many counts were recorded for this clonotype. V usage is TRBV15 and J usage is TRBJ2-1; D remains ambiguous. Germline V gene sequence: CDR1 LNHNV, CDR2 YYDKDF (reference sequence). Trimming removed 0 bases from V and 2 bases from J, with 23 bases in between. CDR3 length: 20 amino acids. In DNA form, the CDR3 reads TGTGCCACCAGCAGAGATCGGCGATCTCCTACAATGCTAACCTACAATGAGCAGTTCTTC. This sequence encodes CATSRDRRSPTMLTYNEQFF.

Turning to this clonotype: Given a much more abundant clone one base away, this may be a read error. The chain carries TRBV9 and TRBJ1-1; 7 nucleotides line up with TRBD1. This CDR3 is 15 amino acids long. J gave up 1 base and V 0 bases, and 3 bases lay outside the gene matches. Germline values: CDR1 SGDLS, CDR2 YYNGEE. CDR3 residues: CASSVGGQRNTEAFF. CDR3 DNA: TGTGCCAGCAGCGTAGGGGGACAGAGGAACACTGAAGCTTTCTTT.

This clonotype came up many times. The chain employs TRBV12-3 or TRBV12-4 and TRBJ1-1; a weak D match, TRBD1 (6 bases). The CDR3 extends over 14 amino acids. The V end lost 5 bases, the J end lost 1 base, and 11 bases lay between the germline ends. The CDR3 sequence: CASSAGVTNTEAFF. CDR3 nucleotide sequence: TGTGCCAGCAGTGCAGGGGTGACGAACACTGAAGCTTTCTTT.

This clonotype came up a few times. This chain's CDR3 is CASSDRGIPEAFF. The CDR3 DNA reads TGTGCCAGCAGCGACAGGGGAATCCCTGAAGCTTTCTTT. V gene TRBV7-9 combines with J gene TRBJ1-1, with TRBD1 matching over 8 bases. Germline CDR1 reads SEHNR; CDR2 reads FQNEAQ (reference sequence). The CDR3 consists of 13 residues. The J segment lost 6 bases and the V segment lost 5 bases, leaving 5 bases of the junction unmatched.

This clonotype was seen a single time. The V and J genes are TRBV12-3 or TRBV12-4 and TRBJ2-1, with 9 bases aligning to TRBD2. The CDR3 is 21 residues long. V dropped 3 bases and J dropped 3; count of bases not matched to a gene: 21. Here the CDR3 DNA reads TGTGCCAGCAGTTTTACTTACGGGCCAGCGGGAGGTCACGGCATCTACAATGAGCAGTTCTTC. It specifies CASSFTYGPAGGHGIYNEQFF.

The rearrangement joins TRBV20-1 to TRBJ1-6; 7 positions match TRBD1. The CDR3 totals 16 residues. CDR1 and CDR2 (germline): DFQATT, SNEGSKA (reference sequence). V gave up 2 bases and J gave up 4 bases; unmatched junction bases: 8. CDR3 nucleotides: TGCAGTGCTAGATATTTGGGACAGAATTATAATTCACCCCTCCACTTT. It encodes CSARYLGQNYNSPLHF.

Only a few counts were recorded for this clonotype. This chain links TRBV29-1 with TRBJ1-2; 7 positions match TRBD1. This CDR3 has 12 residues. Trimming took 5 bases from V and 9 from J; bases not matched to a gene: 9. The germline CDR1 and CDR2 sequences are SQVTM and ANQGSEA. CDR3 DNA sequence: TGCAGCGTTACCTCCGGGACAGAGAGCTACACCTTC. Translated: CSVTSGTESYTF.

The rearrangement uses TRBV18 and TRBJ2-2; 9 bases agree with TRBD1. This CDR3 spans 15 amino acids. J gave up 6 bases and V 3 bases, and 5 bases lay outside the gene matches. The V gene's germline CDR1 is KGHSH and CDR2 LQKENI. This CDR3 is CASSPRTGDAGELFF. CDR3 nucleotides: TGTGCCAGCTCACCTCGGACAGGGGACGCCGGGGAGCTGTTTTTT.

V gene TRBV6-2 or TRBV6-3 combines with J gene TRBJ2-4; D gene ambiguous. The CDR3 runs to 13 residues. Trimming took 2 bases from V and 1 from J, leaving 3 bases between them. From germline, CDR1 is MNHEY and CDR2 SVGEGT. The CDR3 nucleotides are TGTGCCAGCAGTTACAGGGCCAAAAACATTCAGTACTTC. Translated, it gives CASSYRAKNIQYF.

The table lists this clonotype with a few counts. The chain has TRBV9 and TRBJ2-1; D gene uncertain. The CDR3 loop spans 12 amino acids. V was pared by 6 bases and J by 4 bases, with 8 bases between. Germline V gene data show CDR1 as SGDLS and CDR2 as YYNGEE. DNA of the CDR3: TGTGCCAGCAATGGGAAATACAATGAGCAGTTCTTC. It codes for CASNGKYNEQFF.

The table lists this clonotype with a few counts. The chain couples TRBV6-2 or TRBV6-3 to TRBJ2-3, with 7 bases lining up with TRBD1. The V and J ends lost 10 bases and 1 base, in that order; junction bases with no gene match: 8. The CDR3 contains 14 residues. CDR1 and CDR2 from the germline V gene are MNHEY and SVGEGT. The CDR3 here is CATRKQGRTDTQYF. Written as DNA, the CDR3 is TGTGCCACCCGTAAACAGGGGCGCACAGATACGCAGTATTTT.

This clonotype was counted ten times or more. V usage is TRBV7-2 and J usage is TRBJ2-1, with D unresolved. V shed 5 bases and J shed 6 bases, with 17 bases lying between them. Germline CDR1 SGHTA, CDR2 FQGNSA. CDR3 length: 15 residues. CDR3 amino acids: CASSPFMDPANEQFF. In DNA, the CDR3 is TGTGCCAGCAGCCCATTTATGGACCCAGCCAATGAGCAGTTCTTC.

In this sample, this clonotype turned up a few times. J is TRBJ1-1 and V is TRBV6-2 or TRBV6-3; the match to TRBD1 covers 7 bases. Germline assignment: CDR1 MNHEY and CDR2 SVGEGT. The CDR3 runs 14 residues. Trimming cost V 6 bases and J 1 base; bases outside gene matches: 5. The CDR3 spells CASRGDRPNTEAFF. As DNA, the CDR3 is TGTGCCAGCAGGGGGGACAGACCGAACACTGAAGCTTTCTTT.

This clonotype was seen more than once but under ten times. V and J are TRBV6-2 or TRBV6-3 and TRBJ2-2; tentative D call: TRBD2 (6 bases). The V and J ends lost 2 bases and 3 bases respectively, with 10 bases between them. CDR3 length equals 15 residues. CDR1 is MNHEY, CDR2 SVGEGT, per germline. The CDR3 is CASSYRDFYTGELFF. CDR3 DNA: TGTGCCAGCAGTTACCGGGACTTCTACACCGGGGAGCTGTTTTTT.

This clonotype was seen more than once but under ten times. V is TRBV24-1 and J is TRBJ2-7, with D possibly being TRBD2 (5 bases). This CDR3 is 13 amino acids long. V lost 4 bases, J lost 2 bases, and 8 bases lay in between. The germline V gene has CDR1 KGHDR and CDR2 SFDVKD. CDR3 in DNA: TGTGCCACCAGTGAACGGACTGCCTACGAGCAGTACTTC. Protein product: CATSERTAYEQYF.

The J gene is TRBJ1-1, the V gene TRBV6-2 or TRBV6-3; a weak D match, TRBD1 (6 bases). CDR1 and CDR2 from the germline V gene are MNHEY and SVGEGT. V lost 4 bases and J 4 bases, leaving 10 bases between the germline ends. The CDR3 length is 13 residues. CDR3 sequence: CASSSTGLTEAFF. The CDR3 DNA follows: TGTGCCAGCAGTTCGACAGGTCTCACTGAAGCTTTCTTT.

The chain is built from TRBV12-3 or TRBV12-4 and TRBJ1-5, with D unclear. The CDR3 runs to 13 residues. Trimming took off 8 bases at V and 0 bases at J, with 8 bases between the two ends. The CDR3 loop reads CASRFDSNQPQHF. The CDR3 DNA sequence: TGTGCCAGCCGATTTGATAGCAATCAGCCCCAGCATTTT.

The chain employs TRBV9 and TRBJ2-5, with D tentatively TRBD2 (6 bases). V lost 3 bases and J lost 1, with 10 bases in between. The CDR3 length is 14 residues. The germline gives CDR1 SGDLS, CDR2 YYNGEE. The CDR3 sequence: CASSAQGGQETQYF. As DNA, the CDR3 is TGTGCCAGCAGCGCCCAGGGAGGCCAAGAGACCCAGTACTTC.